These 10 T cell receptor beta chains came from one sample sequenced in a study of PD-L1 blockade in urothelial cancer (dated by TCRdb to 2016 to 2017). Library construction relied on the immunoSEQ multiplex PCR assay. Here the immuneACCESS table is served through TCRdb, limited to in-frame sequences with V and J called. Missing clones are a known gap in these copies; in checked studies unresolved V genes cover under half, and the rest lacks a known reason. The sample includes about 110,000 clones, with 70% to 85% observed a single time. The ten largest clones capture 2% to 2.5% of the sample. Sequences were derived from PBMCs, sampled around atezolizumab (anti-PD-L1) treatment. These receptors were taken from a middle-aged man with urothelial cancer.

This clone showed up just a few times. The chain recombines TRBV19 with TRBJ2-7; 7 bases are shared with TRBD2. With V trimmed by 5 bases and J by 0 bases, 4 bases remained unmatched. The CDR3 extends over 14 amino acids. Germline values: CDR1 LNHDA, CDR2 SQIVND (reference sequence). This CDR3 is CASSSGLDSYEQYF. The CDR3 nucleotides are TGTGCCAGTAGTTCAGGACTAGACTCCTACGAGCAGTACTTC.

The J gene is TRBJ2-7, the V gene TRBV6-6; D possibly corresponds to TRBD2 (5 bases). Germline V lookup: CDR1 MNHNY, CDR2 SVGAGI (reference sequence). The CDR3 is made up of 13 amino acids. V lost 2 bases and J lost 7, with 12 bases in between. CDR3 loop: CASSYPGSREQYF. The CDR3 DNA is TGTGCCAGCAGTTACCCGGGGTCGAGGGAGCAGTACTTC.

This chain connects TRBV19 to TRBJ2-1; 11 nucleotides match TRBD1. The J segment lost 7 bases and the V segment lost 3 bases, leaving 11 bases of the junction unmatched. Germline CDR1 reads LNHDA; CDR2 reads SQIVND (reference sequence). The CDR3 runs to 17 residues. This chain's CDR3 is CASSIIARTGGGNEQFF. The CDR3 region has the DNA TGTGCCAGTAGTATCATAGCTAGGACAGGGGGCGGGAATGAGCAGTTCTTC.

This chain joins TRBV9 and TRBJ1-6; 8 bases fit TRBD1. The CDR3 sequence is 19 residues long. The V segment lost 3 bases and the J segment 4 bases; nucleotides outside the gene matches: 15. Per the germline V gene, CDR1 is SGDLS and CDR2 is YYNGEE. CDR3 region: CASSAGGGDRGGYNSPLHF. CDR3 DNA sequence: TGTGCCAGCAGCGCAGGTGGGGGTGACAGGGGAGGATATAATTCACCCCTCCACTTT. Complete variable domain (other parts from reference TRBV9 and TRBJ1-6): DSGVTQTPKHLITATGQRVTLRCSPRSGDLSVYWYQQSLDQGLQFLIQYYNGEERAKGNILERFSAQQFPDLHSELNLSSLELGDSALYFCASSAGGGDRGGYNSPLHFGNGTRLTVT.

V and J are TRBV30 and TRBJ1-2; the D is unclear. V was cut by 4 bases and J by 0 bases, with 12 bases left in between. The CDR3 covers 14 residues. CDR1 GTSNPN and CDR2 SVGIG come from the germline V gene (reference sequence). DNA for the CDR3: TGTGCCTGGACAAGAAGCGCCTCTAACTATGGCTACACCTTC. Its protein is CAWTRSASNYGYTF.

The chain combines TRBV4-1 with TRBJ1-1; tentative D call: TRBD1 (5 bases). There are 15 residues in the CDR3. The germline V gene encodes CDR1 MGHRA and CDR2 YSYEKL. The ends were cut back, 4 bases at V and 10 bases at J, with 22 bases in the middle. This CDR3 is CASSRNLGEGAVAFF. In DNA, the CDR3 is TGCGCCAGCAGCCGGAATCTAGGGGAGGGAGCAGTAGCTTTCTTT.

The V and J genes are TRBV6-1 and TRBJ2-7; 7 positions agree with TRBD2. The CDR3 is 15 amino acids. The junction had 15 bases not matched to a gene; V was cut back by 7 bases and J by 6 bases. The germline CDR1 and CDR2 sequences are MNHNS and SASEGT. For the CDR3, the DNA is TGTGCCAGCACCGGGATGGAGCGGGACTCCCGCGAGCAGTACTTC. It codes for CASTGMERDSREQYF.

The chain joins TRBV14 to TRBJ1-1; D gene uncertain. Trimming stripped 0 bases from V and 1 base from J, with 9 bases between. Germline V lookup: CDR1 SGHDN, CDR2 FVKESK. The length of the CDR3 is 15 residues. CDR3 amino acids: CASSQDRRTNTEAFF. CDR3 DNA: TGTGCCAGCAGCCAAGATCGGAGAACGAACACTGAAGCTTTCTTT.

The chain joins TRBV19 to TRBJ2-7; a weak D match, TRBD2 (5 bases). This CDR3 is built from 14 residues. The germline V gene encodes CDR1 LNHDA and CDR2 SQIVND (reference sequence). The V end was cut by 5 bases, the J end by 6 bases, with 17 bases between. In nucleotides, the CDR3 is TGTGCCAGTAGTCGCGGTTGGGCCGCGGGCGAGCAGTACTTC. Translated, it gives CASSRGWAAGEQYF.

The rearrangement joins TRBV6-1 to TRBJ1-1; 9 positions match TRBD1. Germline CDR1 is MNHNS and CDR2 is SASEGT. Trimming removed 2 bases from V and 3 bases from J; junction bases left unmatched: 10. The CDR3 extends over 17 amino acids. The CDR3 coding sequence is TGTGCCAGCAGTGAACCCGGGACAGGGAGGGTAGACACTGAAGCTTTCTTT. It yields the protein CASSEPGTGRVDTEAFF.